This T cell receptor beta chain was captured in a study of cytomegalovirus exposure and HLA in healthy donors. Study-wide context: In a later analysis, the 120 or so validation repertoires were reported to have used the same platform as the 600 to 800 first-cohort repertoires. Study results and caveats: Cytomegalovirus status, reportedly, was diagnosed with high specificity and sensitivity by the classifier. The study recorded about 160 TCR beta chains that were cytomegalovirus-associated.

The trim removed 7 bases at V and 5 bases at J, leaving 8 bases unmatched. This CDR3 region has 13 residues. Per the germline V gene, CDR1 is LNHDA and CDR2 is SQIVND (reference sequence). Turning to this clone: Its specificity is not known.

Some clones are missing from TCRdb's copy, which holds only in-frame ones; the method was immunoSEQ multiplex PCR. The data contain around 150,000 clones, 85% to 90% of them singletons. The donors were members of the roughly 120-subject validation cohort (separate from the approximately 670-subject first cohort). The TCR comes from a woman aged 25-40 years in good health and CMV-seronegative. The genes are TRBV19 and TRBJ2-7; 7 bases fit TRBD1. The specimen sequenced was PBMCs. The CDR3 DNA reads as TGTGCCAGTACCGACTGGACAGGCCACGAGCAGTACTTC. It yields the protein CASTDWTGHEQYF.